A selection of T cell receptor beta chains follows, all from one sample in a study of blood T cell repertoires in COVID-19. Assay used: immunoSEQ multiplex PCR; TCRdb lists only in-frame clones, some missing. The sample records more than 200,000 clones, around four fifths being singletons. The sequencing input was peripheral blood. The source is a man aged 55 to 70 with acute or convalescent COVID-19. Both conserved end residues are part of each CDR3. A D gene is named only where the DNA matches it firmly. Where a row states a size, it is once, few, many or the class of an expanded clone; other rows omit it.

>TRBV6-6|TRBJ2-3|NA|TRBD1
CASFGTVSTDTQYF
TGTGCCAGTTTCGGGACAGTTAGCACAGATACGCAGTATTTT
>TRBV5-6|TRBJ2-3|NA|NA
CASSATDRASTDTQYF
TGTGCCAGCAGCGCCACGGACAGAGCTAGCACAGATACGCAGTATTTT
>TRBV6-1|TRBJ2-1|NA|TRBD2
CASNIAGNNEQFF
TGTGCCAGCAATATAGCGGGGAACAATGAGCAGTTCTTC
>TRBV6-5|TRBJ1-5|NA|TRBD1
CASSYSTGAREPQHF
TGTGCCAGCAGTTACTCCACAGGGGCCCGGGAGCCCCAGCATTTT
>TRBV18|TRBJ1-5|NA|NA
CASSLQGGNQPQHF
TGTGCCAGCTCTTTACAAGGGGGCAATCAGCCCCAGCATTTT
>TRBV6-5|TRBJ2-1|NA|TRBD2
CASSRTSGGWGEQFF
TGTGCCAGCAGCCGGACTAGCGGGGGGTGGGGTGAGCAGTTCTTC
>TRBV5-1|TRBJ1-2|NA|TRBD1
CASSPGQEGGGYTF
TGCGCCAGCAGCCCGGGACAGGAAGGCGGGGGCTACACCTTC
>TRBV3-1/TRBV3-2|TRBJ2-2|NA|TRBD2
CASSAWGREGLNTGELFF
TGTGCCAGCAGCGCCTGGGGTAGGGAGGGCCTGAACACCGGGGAGCTGTTTTTT
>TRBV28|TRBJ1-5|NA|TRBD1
CASNLWGQGNQPQHF
TGTGCCAGCAACCTCTGGGGACAGGGAAATCAGCCCCAGCATTTT
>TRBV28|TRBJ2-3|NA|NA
CASSLWTVLVGSPPDTQYF
TGTGCCAGCAGTTTGTGGACTGTTCTAGTTGGGAGCCCTCCAGATACGCAGTATTTT
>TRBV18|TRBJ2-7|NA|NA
CASSPAVNYEQYF
TGTGCCAGCTCACCGGCAGTTAACTACGAGCAGTACTTC
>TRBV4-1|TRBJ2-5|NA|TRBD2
CASSQGRVGEGETQYF
TGCGCCAGCAGCCAAGGCCGCGTCGGGGAGGGAGAGACCCAGTACTTC
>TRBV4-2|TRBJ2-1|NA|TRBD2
CASSQEAGVSYNEQFF
TGTGCCAGCAGCCAAGAGGCGGGAGTCTCCTACAATGAGCAGTTCTTC
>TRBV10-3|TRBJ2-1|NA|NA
CATRLEEEQFF
TGTGCCACCCGACTCGAGGAAGAGCAGTTCTTC
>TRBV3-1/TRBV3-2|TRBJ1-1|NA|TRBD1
CASSQEGQRGGEAFF
TGTGCCAGCAGCCAAGAGGGACAGAGAGGGGGTGAAGCTTTCTTT
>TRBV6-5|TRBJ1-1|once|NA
CASSYPQGYTEAFF
TGTGCCAGCAGTTACCCGCAGGGATACACTGAAGCTTTCTTT
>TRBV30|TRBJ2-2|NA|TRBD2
CAWRAGGQDTGELFF
TGTGCCTGGCGTGCGGGGGGGCAGGACACCGGGGAGCTGTTTTTT
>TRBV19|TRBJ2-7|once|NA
CASSIGSSYEQYF
TGTGCCAGTAGTATCGGTAGCTCCTACGAGCAGTACTTC
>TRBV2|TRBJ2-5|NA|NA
CASRDGTWGTQYF
TGTGCCAGCAGGGACGGGACATGGGGGACCCAGTACTTC
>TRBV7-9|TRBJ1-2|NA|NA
CASSLYVTTGYGYTF
TGTGCCAGCAGCCTCTATGTAACGACAGGATATGGCTACACCTTC
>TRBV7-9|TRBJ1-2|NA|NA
CASSLDTTFYGYTF
TGTGCCAGCAGCTTAGATACAACCTTCTATGGCTACACCTTC
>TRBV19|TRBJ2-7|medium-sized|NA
CASGPQGYEQYF
TGTGCCAGTGGACCACAGGGTTACGAGCAGTACTTC
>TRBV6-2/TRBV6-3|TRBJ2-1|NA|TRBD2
CASSISGGNNEQFF
TGTGCCAGCAGTATTAGCGGGGGGAACAATGAGCAGTTCTTC
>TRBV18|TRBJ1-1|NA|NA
CASSPPGVTEAFF
TGTGCCAGCTCACCACCGGGCGTCACTGAAGCTTTCTTT
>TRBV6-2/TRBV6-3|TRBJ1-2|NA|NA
CASSIGQTGGGGYTF
TGTGCCAGCAGTATAGGACAGACCGGCGGTGGGGGCTACACCTTC
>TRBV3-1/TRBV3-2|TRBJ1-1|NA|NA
CASSLLGQAFF
TGTGCCAGCAGCCTTCTTGGGCAAGCTTTCTTT
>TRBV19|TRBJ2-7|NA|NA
CASSGLGQGPEQYF
TGTGCCAGTAGTGGTCTCGGGCAGGGCCCCGAGCAGTACTTC
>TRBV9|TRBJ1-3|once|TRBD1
CASSVGQGSGNTIYF
TGTGCCAGCAGCGTAGGACAGGGGAGTGGAAACACCATATATTTT
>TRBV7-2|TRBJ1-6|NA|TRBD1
CASSLRGQGYSPLHF
TGTGCCAGCAGCTTAAGGGGACAGGGTTATTCACCCCTCCACTTT
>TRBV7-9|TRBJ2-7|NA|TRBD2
CASSASGGSYEQYF
TGTGCCAGCAGCGCTAGCGGGGGATCGTACGAGCAGTACTTC
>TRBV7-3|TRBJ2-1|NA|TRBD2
CASSYDSGSGNEQFF
TGTGCCAGCAGCTACGATAGCGGGAGTGGTAATGAGCAGTTCTTC
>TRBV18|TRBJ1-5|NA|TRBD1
CASSRDRQNQPQHF
TGTGCCAGCTCACGGGACAGGCAAAATCAGCCCCAGCATTTT
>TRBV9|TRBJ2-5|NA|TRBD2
CASSVAPSGQETQYF
TGTGCCAGCAGCGTAGCCCCTAGCGGCCAAGAGACCCAGTACTTC
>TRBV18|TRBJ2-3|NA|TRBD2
CASSPRLAVITDTQYF
TGTGCCAGCTCACCTCGACTAGCGGTAATCACAGATACGCAGTATTTT
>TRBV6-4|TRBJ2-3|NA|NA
CASSGSSGQSDTQYF
TGTGCCAGCAGTGGCTCAAGCGGGCAATCAGATACGCAGTATTTT
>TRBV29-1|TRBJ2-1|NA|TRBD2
CSVVLAGAYNEQFF
TGCAGCGTTGTGCTAGCGGGAGCGTACAATGAGCAGTTCTTC
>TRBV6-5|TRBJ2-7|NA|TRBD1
CASSYSGTGTYEQYF
TGTGCCAGCAGTTACTCCGGGACAGGGACCTACGAGCAGTACTTC
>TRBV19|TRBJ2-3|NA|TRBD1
CASSTDRGPVDTQYF
TGTGCCAGTAGTACGGACAGGGGGCCTGTCGATACGCAGTATTTT
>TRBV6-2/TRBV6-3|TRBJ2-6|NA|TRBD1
CASSYRRGGAKSSGANVLTF
TGTGCCAGCAGTTACCGTCGAGGGGGCGCAAAAAGCTCTGGGGCCAACGTCCTGACTTTC
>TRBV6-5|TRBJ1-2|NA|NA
CASSYAPDGANYGYTF
TGTGCCAGCAGTTATGCCCCCGACGGAGCTAACTATGGCTACACCTTC
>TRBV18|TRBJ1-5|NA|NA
CASSPGQGPQPQHF
TGTGCCAGCTCACCTGGCCAGGGGCCCCAGCCCCAGCATTTT
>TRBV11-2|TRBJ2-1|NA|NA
CASSRRASGLYNEQFF
TGTGCCAGCAGCCGGAGGGCCTCAGGCCTATACAATGAGCAGTTCTTC